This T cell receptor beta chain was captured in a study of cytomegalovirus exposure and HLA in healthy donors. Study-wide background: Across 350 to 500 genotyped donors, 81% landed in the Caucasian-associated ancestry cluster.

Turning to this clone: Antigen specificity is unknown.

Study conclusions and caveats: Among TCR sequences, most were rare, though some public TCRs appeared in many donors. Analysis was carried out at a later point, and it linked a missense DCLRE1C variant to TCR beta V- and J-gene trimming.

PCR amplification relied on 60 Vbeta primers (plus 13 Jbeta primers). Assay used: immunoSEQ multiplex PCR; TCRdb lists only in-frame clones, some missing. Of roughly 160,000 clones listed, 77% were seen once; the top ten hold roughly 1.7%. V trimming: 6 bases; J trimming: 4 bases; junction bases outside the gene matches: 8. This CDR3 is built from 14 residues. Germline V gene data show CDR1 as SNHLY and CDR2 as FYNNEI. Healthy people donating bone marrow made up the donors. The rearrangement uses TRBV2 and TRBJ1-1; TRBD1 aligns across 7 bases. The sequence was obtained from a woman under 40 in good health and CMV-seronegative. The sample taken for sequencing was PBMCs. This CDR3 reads CASRKTGTATEAFF. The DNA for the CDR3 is TGTGCCAGCAGAAAGACAGGGACGGCCACTGAAGCTTTCTTT.